This T cell receptor (beta chain) is from a study of shared clonotypes between healthy human individuals. Study details: Per-donor plates numbered three CD4 naive, three CD4 memory, two CD8 naive and one CD8 memory. Study-level points and caveats: Blood was the sole source, and tissue repertoires probably differ.

The CDR3 has 14 residues. Germline assignment: CDR1 SEHNR and CDR2 FQNEAQ (reference sequence). V was cut by 5 bases and J by 7 bases, with 17 bases left in between. TCRdb's table, derived via immunoSEQ multiplex PCR, lists solely in-frame clones and lacks some. This sample has 2.3 million or so clones, with 85% to 95% found just once. Everyone who donated was a Caucasian adult who lived in Nashville, Tennessee. From CD4+ cells came CD45RA+ naive and CD45RA-negative memory subsets. As regards this clone: Antigen: not known.

The V and J genes are TRBV7-9 and TRBJ1-2; D possibly corresponds to TRBD1 (5 bases). The source of this sequence is a man aged 18-30 years in good health. Some clones in this sample may be carry-over from other donors' samples. The specimen was naive CD4+ T cells from PBMCs. The subset: CD45RA+ positively selected. CDR3: CASSNTNRDGGYTF. CDR3 sequence (DNA): TGTGCCAGCAGCAATACAAACCGGGACGGTGGCTACACCTTC. The full variable domain, with the rest looked up from reference TRBV7-9 and TRBJ1-2, is DTGVSQNPRHKITKRGQNVTFRCDPISEHNRLYWYRQTLGQGPEFLTYFQNEAQLEKSRLLSDRFSAERPKGSFSTLEIQRTEQGDSAMYLCASSNTNRDGGYTFGSGTRLTVV.